One and the same sample provided the 30 T cell receptor beta chains below, sequenced in a study of cytomegalovirus exposure and HLA in healthy donors. The PCR employed 60 Vbeta primers together with 13 Jbeta primers. Clones were sequenced by immunoSEQ multiplex PCR, and TCRdb holds only the in-frame ones, with some missing. The repertoire has about 150,000 clones, roughly 90% of them found once; the top ten carry 0.45% to 0.55%. Sequenced sample: PBMCs. These receptors all stem from a woman in her thirties or forties in good health and CMV-seronegative.

The V and J genes are TRBV11-2 and TRBJ2-5; TRBD1 agrees at 7 bases. The length of the CDR3 is 14 residues. Germline lookup yields CDR1 SGHAT and CDR2 FQNNGV. The J segment lost 5 bases and the V segment lost 5 bases, leaving 8 bases of the junction unmatched. CDR3: CASSLDREAETQYF. For the CDR3, the DNA is TGTGCCAGCAGCCTCGACAGGGAAGCTGAGACCCAGTACTTC.

About this clone itself: At one of its ends the junction is not consistent with the germline gene, which may arise from a read error. This rearrangement joins TRBV10-3 to TRBJ2-1; 13 bases agree with TRBD2. The germline V gene has CDR1 ENHRY and CDR2 SYGVKD. The CDR3 loop spans 13 amino acids. The CDR3 region is CAISEPGLAGLVF. CDR3 bases: TGTGCCATCAGTGAACCGGGACTAGCGGGACTAGTCTTC.

This rearrangement joins TRBV11-2 to TRBJ2-3, with 14 positions matching TRBD2. The CDR3 extends over 16 amino acids. V shed 4 bases and J 8 bases; nucleotides not matched to a gene: 8. Germline V gene data show CDR1 as SGHAT and CDR2 as FQNNGV. The CDR3 coding sequence is TGTGCCAGCAGCTCCACGGGACTAGCGGGAGCGGGTACGCAGTATTTT. Translation gives CASSSTGLAGAGTQYF.

V and J are TRBV6-5 and TRBJ2-5; 7 positions match TRBD1. The CDR3 length is 14 residues. Trimming cost V 5 bases and J 3 bases; bases outside gene matches: 6. Germline V gives CDR1 MNHEY, CDR2 SVGAGI. For the CDR3, the DNA is TGTGCCAGCAGTCTGGACAGGCAAAAAGAGACCCAGTACTTC. Translated: CASSLDRQKETQYF.

This chain links TRBV5-1 with TRBJ2-2; the D gene is possibly TRBD2 (7 bases). Germline lookup yields CDR1 SGHRS and CDR2 YFSETQ. The length of the CDR3 is 14 residues. V was cut by 0 bases and J by 6 bases, with 9 bases left in between. CDR3 sequence (DNA): TGCGCCAGCAGCTTGGGCGGGGGCGCCGGGGAGCTGTTTTTT. Protein product: CASSLGGGAGELFF.

The V call is TRBV6-1, the J call TRBJ2-3, with 7 bases fitting TRBD2. With V trimmed by 8 bases and J by 6 bases, 5 bases remained unmatched. This CDR3 spans 12 amino acids. CDR1 and CDR2 (germline): MNHNS, SASEGT. CDR3 sequence: CASGVLADTQYF. CDR3 bases: TGTGCCAGCGGCGTACTAGCGGATACGCAGTATTTT.

As concerns this clone: Other nucleotide sequences from this sample produce the same CDR3. The chain joins TRBV9 to TRBJ1-3; 7 positions agree with TRBD1. The CDR3 has 16 residues. Trimming cost V 0 bases and J 4 bases; bases outside gene matches: 7. Germline-derived CDR1 and CDR2 are SGDLS and YYNGEE. The CDR3 sequence: CASSVAQGEAGNTIYF. In DNA form, the CDR3 reads TGTGCCAGCAGCGTAGCCCAGGGGGAAGCCGGAAACACCATATATTTT.

With respect to this clone: Other DNA variants within this sample encode the same CDR3. This chain links TRBV30 with TRBJ1-6, with a possible D match to TRBD1 (6 bases). The CDR3 sequence is 13 residues long. CDR1 and CDR2 from the germline V gene are GTSNPN and SVGIG (reference sequence). Trimming took off 0 bases at V and 7 bases at J, with 7 bases between the two ends. The CDR3 DNA reads as TGTGCCTGGAGTGTACAGGGCAATTCACCCCTCCACTTT. Amino acids: CAWSVQGNSPLHF.

As concerns this clone: A junction boundary mismatches the germline segment, possibly from a read error. The CDR3 region is CASSEQDRPNF. The CDR3 coding sequence is TGTGCCAGCAGTGAACAGGACAGGCCCAATTTT. This sequence joins TRBV6-1 and TRBJ2-3; TRBD1 aligns across 7 bases. The CDR3 is made up of 11 amino acids. Germline V gene data show CDR1 as MNHNS and CDR2 as SASEGT.

CDR3 DNA sequence: TGTGCCAGCAGTTTACAAGGGGGTAAAGAGACCCAGTACTTC. Translated: CASSLQGGKETQYF. J is TRBJ2-5 and V is TRBV28, with D possibly matching TRBD1 (6 bases). The V and J ends lost 2 bases and 3 bases respectively, with 10 bases between them. CDR1 and CDR2 (germline): MDHEN, SYDVKM. The CDR3 is made up of 14 amino acids.

This clone turned up a few times. This rearrangement joins TRBV5-1 to TRBJ2-6, with 10 bases aligning to TRBD2. The V gene's germline CDR1 is SGHRS and CDR2 YFSETQ. CDR3 length: 18 residues. V lost 0 bases and J lost 1; bases outside the gene matches: 4. CDR3 in DNA: TGCGCCAGCAGCTTGGCAGCGGGAGGGATGTCTGGGGCCAACGTCCTGACTTTC. This translates into CASSLAAGGMSGANVLTF. Complete variable domain (other parts from reference TRBV5-1 and TRBJ2-6): KAGVTQTPRYLIKTRGQQVTLSCSPISGHRSVSWYQQTPGQGLQFLFEYFSETQRNKGNFPGRFSGRQFSNSRSEMNVSTLELGDSALYLCASSLAAGGMSGANVLTFGAGSRLTVL.

CDR3 amino acids: CASSQTSGEYNEQFF. The CDR3 coding sequence is TGCGCCAGCAGCCAGACTAGCGGGGAGTACAATGAGCAGTTCTTC. This chain connects TRBV5-1 to TRBJ2-1, with TRBD2 matching 11 bases. The CDR3 extends over 15 amino acids. Germline V gives CDR1 SGHRS, CDR2 YFSETQ. With V trimmed by 4 bases and J by 4 bases, 4 bases remained unmatched. Variable domain in full (rest from reference TRBV5-1 and TRBJ2-1): KAGVTQTPRYLIKTRGQQVTLSCSPISGHRSVSWYQQTPGQGLQFLFEYFSETQRNKGNFPGRFSGRQFSNSRSEMNVSTLELGDSALYLCASSQTSGEYNEQFFGPGTRLTVL.

The chain employs TRBV11-2 and TRBJ1-5; D ambiguous. CDR3 length equals 13 residues. CDR1 and CDR2 (germline): SGHAT, FQNNGV. The V and J ends lost 0 bases and 4 bases respectively, with 4 bases between them. In DNA, the CDR3 is TGTGCCAGCAGCTTAGAGCGTAATCAGCCCCAGCATTTT. Translation gives CASSLERNQPQHF.

This chain connects TRBV4-2 to TRBJ2-1; 7 nucleotides line up with TRBD2. V trimming: 4 bases; J trimming: 7 bases; junction bases outside the gene matches: 4. The CDR3 extends over 13 amino acids. CDR1 LGHNA and CDR2 YNFKEQ come from the germline V gene. The DNA of the CDR3 is TGTGCCAGCAGCCTGTCTAGCGGAAATGAGCAGTTCTTC. Residues: CASSLSSGNEQFF.

The V and J genes are TRBV7-9 and TRBJ1-4; D is unresolved. V was pared by 8 bases and J by 0 bases, with 10 bases between. The CDR3 spans 14 residues. The V gene's germline CDR1 is SEHNR and CDR2 FQNEAQ (reference sequence). The CDR3 protein is CASASPATNEKLFF. The CDR3 DNA reads TGTGCCAGCGCCTCCCCGGCAACTAATGAAAAACTGTTTTTT.

V usage is TRBV7-8 and J usage is TRBJ2-1, with a possible D match to TRBD1 (5 bases). CDR3 length: 13 amino acids. The V end lost 1 base, the J end lost 8 bases, and 9 bases lay between the germline ends. Germline loops: CDR1 SGHVS, CDR2 FQNEAQ. For the CDR3, the DNA is TGTGCCAGCAGCTTAGACCAAGGGGATGAGCAGTTCTTC. Translation gives CASSLDQGDEQFF.

This rearrangement joins TRBV5-4 to TRBJ2-3; 8 bases agree with TRBD2. In germline, CDR1 is SGHNT, CDR2 YYREEE (reference sequence). The V and J ends lost 1 base and 1 base, in that order; junction bases with no gene match: 2. The CDR3 spans 15 residues. CDR3 amino acids: CASSLTSGGTDTQYF. CDR3 nucleotides: TGTGCCAGCAGCTTGACTAGCGGAGGCACAGATACGCAGTATTTT.

The chain is built from TRBV29-1 and TRBJ2-7; D gene ambiguous. The CDR3 has 14 residues. Trimming stripped 4 bases from V and 4 bases from J, with 17 bases between. Germline-derived CDR1 and CDR2 are SQVTM and ANQGSEA. In nucleotides, the CDR3 is TGCAGCGTTGTATCCCAGGAACATCGGTACGAGCAGTACTTC. Translated, it gives CSVVSQEHRYEQYF.

CDR3 nucleotides: TGCGCCAGCGCGAGAGGGGGCAACTCCTACGAGCAGTACTTC. This encodes CASARGGNSYEQYF. The J gene is TRBJ2-7, the V gene TRBV4-1; 7 bases are shared with TRBD1. Unmatched junction bases numbered 7, after V lost 8 bases and J lost 0 bases. The CDR3 spans 14 residues. Looked up from germline, CDR1 is MGHRA and CDR2 is YSYEKL.

This clone was observed once. This sequence joins TRBV5-1 and TRBJ2-1; 12 bases are shared with TRBD1. Per germline, CDR1 SGHRS and CDR2 YFSETQ. V lost 2 bases to trimming and J lost 8 bases; unmatched junction nucleotides: 5. The CDR3 contains 15 residues. DNA of the CDR3: TGCGCCAGCAGCTTAGGGACAGGGGGCTCGGATGAGCAGTTCTTC. Its protein product is CASSLGTGGSDEQFF.

Regarding this clone: One junction end disagrees with the germline gene, perhaps due to a read error. This chain joins TRBV7-9 and TRBJ2-1; 12 positions agree with TRBD2. The CDR3 has 15 residues. Germline V gene sequence: CDR1 SEHNR, CDR2 FQNEAQ (reference sequence). DNA for the CDR3: TGTTCCAGCAGCCTTCGACTAGCGGGAGCTGGTGAGCAGTTCTTC. Its protein is CSSSLRLAGAGEQFF.

This rearrangement joins TRBV5-1 to TRBJ2-7, with TRBD2 as a possible D gene (6 bases). V shed 0 bases and J shed 3 bases, with 10 bases lying between them. Germline values: CDR1 SGHRS, CDR2 YFSETQ. The CDR3 is made up of 14 amino acids. The CDR3 region is CASSLVVGGYEQYF. CDR3 sequence (DNA): TGCGCCAGCAGCTTGGTCGTCGGGGGCTACGAGCAGTACTTC.

The rearrangement uses TRBV7-9 and TRBJ2-3, with D possibly being TRBD2 (6 bases). V was clipped by 2 bases and J by 0 bases, with 9 bases between them. Germline CDR1 reads SEHNR; CDR2 reads FQNEAQ (reference sequence). This CDR3 has 15 residues. The CDR3, as DNA: TGTGCCAGCAGCTTATACGGGAGCAGCACAGATACGCAGTATTTT. The encoded protein is CASSLYGSSTDTQYF. The variable domain in full, with the rest retrieved from reference TRBV7-9 and TRBJ2-3, is DTGVSQNPRHKITKRGQNVTFRCDPISEHNRLYWYRQTLGQGPEFLTYFQNEAQLEKSRLLSDRFSAERPKGSFSTLEIQRTEQGDSAMYLCASSLYGSSTDTQYFGPGTRLTVL.

The J gene is TRBJ2-7, the V gene TRBV2; D uncertain. Germline-derived CDR1 and CDR2 are SNHLY and FYNNEI. There are 10 residues in the CDR3. V was trimmed by 7 bases and J by 5 bases, leaving 6 bases between them. Here the CDR3 reads CASISDEQYF. CDR3 DNA: TGTGCCAGCATTTCGGACGAGCAGTACTTC.

This chain connects TRBV2 to TRBJ2-5, with unresolved D. Germline V gives CDR1 SNHLY, CDR2 FYNNEI. Deletions cut 7 bases from V and 2 bases from J, with 5 bases between. This CDR3 has 11 residues. The CDR3 loop is CASNTQETQYF. CDR3 DNA sequence: TGTGCCAGCAATACACAAGAGACCCAGTACTTC.

This clone was observed a single time. The chain couples TRBV27 to TRBJ2-1; TRBD1 might be the D (6 bases). The CDR3 runs 12 residues. Trimming removed 5 bases at V and 4 bases at J, with 6 bases between. CDR1 is MNHEY, CDR2 SMNVEV, per germline (reference sequence). CDR3 in DNA: TGTGCCAGCAGTGGACAGTACAATGAGCAGTTCTTC. This codes for CASSGQYNEQFF.

CDR3 region: CASSPSLDSGNYGYTF. CDR3 nucleotide sequence: TGTGCCAGCAGCCCATCCCTCGACAGCGGGAACTATGGCTACACCTTC. V gene TRBV13 combines with J gene TRBJ1-2, with D maybe TRBD1 (5 bases). The CDR3 loop spans 16 amino acids. Germline CDR1 is PRHDT and CDR2 is FYEKMQ (reference sequence). Trimming shortened V by 5 bases and J by 2 bases, and 18 bases separated the two germline ends.

CDR3 loop: CASSRTGGTNEKLFF. The DNA of the CDR3 is TGTGCCAGCAGCCGGACCGGGGGGACTAATGAAAAACTGTTTTTT. This rearrangement joins TRBV4-2 to TRBJ1-4; D possibly corresponds to TRBD1 (5 bases). CDR3 length equals 15 residues. The ends were cut back, 4 bases at V and 2 bases at J, with 11 bases in the middle. Germline CDR1 reads LGHNA; CDR2 reads YNFKEQ.

CDR3 coding DNA: TGCGCCAGCAGCTTGGGTCCCACCACAGGGGGCGATACGCAGTATTTT. This encodes CASSLGPTTGGDTQYF. The chain employs TRBV5-1 and TRBJ2-3; 9 bases align to TRBD1. V dropped 0 bases and J dropped 6; count of bases not matched to a gene: 8. Germline values: CDR1 SGHRS, CDR2 YFSETQ. The CDR3 is 16 residues long.

This rearrangement joins TRBV10-3 to TRBJ1-2, with no clear D. V dropped 4 bases and J dropped 6 bases, with 9 bases sitting between them. Germline loops: CDR1 ENHRY, CDR2 SYGVKD. The CDR3 has 12 amino acids. DNA of the CDR3: TGTGCCATCAGTGTATCCGGGGATGGCTACACCTTC. Translation: CAISVSGDGYTF.